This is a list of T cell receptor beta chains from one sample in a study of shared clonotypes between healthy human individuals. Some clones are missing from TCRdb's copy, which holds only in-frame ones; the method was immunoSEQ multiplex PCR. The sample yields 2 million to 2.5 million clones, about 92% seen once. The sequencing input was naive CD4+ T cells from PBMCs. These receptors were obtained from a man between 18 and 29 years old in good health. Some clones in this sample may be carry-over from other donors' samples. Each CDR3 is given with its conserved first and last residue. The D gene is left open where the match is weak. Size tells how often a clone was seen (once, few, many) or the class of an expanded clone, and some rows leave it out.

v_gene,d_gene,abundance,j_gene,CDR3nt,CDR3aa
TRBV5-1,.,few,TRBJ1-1,TGCGCCAGCAGCCCACAAAGGCGGGAAACGAACACTGAAGCTTTCTTT,CASSPQRRETNTEAFF
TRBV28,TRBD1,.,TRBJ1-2,TGTGCCAGCCTGGGACAGGGCTATGGCTACACCTTC,CASLGQGYGYTF
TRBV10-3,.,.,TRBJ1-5,TGTGCCATCAGTGAGTCGAAAGGGGGCAATCAGCCCCAGCATTTT,CAISESKGGNQPQHF
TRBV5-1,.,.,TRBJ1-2,TGCGCCAGCAGCTTGGAGACCCGGGGGAACTATGGCTACACCTTC,CASSLETRGNYGYTF
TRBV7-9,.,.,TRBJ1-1,TGTGCCAGCAGCTTACCCCCGGGGTCCCCTGAAGCTTTCTTT,CASSLPPGSPEAFF
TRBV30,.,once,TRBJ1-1,TGTGCCTGGAGTGTAGACGCCAGGTCGGTGAACACTGAAGCTTTCTTT,CAWSVDARSVNTEAFF
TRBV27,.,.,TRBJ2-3,TGTGCCAGCAGTTTGAGGGCGGTCGCAGCGGGCGGAGATACGCAGTATTTT,CASSLRAVAAGGDTQYF
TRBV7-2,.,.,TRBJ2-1,TGTGCCAGCAGCTCTAACAGGGTCAATGAGCAGTTCTTC,CASSSNRVNEQFF
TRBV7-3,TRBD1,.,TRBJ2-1,TGTGCCAGCAGCTTAGCCGGGACAGCGGCCTACAATGAGCAGTTCTTC,CASSLAGTAAYNEQFF
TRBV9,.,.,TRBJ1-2,TGTGCCAGCAGCGTAAAGGGGGGCTTAATAGGCTACACCTTC,CASSVKGGLIGYTF
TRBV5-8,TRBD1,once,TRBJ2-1,TGTGCCAGCAGCTTAACCGGGACAGGGGCCTACAATGAGCAGTTCTTC,CASSLTGTGAYNEQFF
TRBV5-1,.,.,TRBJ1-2,TGCGCCAGCAGCTTGGACAGGGCGGGGCGAGAAGGTGGCTACACCTTC,CASSLDRAGREGGYTF
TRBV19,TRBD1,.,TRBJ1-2,TGTGCCAGCGCAACGGGACAGGGCTATGGCTACACCTTC,CASATGQGYGYTF
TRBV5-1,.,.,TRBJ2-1,TGCGCCAGCAGCTTGGTGGCAGATTACTACAATGAGCAGTTCTTC,CASSLVADYYNEQFF
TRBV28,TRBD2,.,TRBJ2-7,TGTGCCACCAAGAGGAGCGGGAGTCTGGGGGAGCAGTACTTC,CATKRSGSLGEQYF
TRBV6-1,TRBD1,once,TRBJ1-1,TGTGCCAGCAGTGGGGGGACAGGGAATAAGAACACTGAAGCTTTCTTT,CASSGGTGNKNTEAFF
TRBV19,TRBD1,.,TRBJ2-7,TGTGCCAGTAGTATGGGGGACAGGGGAAACCCCTACGAGCAGTACTTC,CASSMGDRGNPYEQYF
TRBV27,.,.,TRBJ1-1,TGTGCCAGCAGCCATGGGTCGGGGGCTGAAGCTTTCTTT,CASSHGSGAEAFF
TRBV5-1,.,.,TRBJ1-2,TGCGCCAGCAGCTTGGGGACCGCGTATGGCTACACCTTC,CASSLGTAYGYTF
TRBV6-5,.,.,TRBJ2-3,TGTGCCAGCGGCGCCAGCACAGATACGCAGTATTTT,CASGASTDTQYF
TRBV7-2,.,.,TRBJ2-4,TGTGCCAGCAGCTTAGCCCTAAACCTTGGGCCTGCGCGAAAAAACATTCAGTACTTC,CASSLALNLGPARKNIQYF
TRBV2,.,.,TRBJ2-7,TGTGCCAGCAGTGTCGGGCAATACGAGCAGTACTTC,CASSVGQYEQYF
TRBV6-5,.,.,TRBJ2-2,TGTGCCAGCAGTTACTCGCCAGGGTACGGCCCCGGGGAGCTGTTTTTT,CASSYSPGYGPGELFF
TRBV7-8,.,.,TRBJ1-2,TGTGCCAGCAGCTTAGTCGGGGTTGGCTATGGCTACACCTTC,CASSLVGVGYGYTF
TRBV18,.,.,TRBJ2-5,TGTGCCAGCTCACCAGAGAGCCAAGAGACCCAGTACTTC,CASSPESQETQYF
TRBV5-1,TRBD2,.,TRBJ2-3,TGCGCCAGCAGCCCCCCGGGACTAGCGGGGGGGCGAGATACGCAGTATTTT,CASSPPGLAGGRDTQYF
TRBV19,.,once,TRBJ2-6,TGTGCCAGTACTACAGGAGCCTCTGGGGCCAACGTCCTGACTTTC,CASTTGASGANVLTF